The clone carrying this T cell receptor (beta chain) was detected only a few times. Its antigen is still unknown. Of the isolated RNA, all was reverse transcribed, and so the sequenced material was expressed TCRB transcripts. The assay was immunoSEQ multiplex PCR, and TCRdb's table has in-frame clones only and misses some. There are about 650,000 clones in the sample; 9.5% to 15% occur only once, and more than 0.09% lies in the top ten. These data originate in a study of beta chain features in type 1 diabetes. The CDR3 contains 16 residues. With V trimmed by 5 bases and J by 2 bases, 8 bases remained unmatched. Germline CDR1 and CDR2: SGHRS and YFSETQ. There was one heparinised blood draw per donor, averaging roughly 100 mL. General study results and limits: When Type 1 diabetes patients were examined, their TCRB CDR3s proved moderately but significantly shorter in all four CD4+ subsets. Small HLA sub-analyses could not settle whether HLA shapes TCRB rearrangement.

The chain combines TRBV5-1 with TRBJ2-1, with 9 bases lining up with TRBD1. This receptor was taken from a man younger than 45 with type 1 diabetes. Specimen: naive CD4+ T cells from blood. The CDR3: CASRSGTGTTYNEQFF. DNA of the CDR3: TGCGCCAGCAGATCCGGGACAGGGACCACCTACAATGAGCAGTTCTTC. Full variable domain (rest looked up from reference TRBV5-1 and TRBJ2-1): KAGVTQTPRYLIKTRGQQVTLSCSPISGHRSVSWYQQTPGQGLQFLFEYFSETQRNKGNFPGRFSGRQFSNSRSEMNVSTLELGDSALYLCASRSGTGTTYNEQFFGPGTRLTVL.